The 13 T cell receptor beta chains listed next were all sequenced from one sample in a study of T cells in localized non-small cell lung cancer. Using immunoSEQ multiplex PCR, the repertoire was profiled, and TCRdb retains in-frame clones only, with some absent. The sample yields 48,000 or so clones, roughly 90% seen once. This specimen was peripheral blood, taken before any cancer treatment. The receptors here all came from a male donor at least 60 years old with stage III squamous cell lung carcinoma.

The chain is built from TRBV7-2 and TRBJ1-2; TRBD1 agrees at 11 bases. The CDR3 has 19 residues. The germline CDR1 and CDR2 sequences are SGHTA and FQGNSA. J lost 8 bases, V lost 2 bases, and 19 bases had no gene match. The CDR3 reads CASSLNSPGQGAGGKGYTF. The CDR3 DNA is TGTGCCAGCAGCTTAAATAGTCCCGGACAGGGGGCGGGCGGAAAAGGCTACACCTTC. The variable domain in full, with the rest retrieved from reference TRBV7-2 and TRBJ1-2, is GAGVSQSPSNKVTEKGKDVELRCDPISGHTALYWYRQSLGQGLEFLIYFQGNSAPDKSGLPSDRFSAERTGGSVSTLTIQRTQQEDSAVYLCASSLNSPGQGAGGKGYTFGSGTRLTVV.

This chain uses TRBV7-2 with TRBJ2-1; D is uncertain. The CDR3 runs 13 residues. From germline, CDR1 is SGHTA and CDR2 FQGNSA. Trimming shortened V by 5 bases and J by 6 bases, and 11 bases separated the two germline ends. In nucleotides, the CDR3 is TGTGCCAGCAGCCCCCTAGGGTCCAATGAGCAGTTCTTC. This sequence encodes CASSPLGSNEQFF.

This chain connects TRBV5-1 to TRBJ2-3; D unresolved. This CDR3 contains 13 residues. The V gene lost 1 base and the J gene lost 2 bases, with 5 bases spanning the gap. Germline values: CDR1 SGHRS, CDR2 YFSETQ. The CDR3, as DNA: TGCGCCAGCAGCTTGCGGAACACAGATACGCAGTATTTT. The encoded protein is CASSLRNTDTQYF.

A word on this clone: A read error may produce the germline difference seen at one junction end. In DNA form, the CDR3 reads TGTGCCAGCAGTTACTCCCCGGCCTCTCGAAACACCATATATTTT. Its translation: CASSYSPASRNTIYF. V is TRBV6-6 and J is TRBJ1-3, with unresolved D. Per the germline V gene, CDR1 is MNHNY and CDR2 is SVGAGI (reference sequence). This CDR3 is built from 15 residues.

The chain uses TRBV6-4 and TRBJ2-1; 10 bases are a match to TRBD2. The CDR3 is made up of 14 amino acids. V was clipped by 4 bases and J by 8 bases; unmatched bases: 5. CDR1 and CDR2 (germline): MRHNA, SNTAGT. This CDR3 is CASSVTLAGDEQFF. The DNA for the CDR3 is TGTGCCAGCAGTGTGACCCTAGCGGGGGATGAGCAGTTCTTC.

CDR3 nucleotide sequence: TGTGCCAGCAGACCGCCCGGGACAGCTTCTGATACGCAGTATTTT. This encodes CASRPPGTASDTQYF. The chain has TRBV7-2 and TRBJ2-3; 7 bases are shared with TRBD1. The CDR3 spans 15 residues. Germline CDR1 and CDR2: SGHTA and FQGNSA. V shed 6 bases, J shed 6 bases, and the junction held 12 bases outside the gene matches.

The CDR3 sequence: CASSISGGREQFF. The CDR3 DNA is TGTGCCAGTAGCATATCAGGGGGCCGGGAGCAGTTCTTC. The chain carries TRBV19 and TRBJ2-1, with TRBD1 matching 8 bases. Losses at the gene ends were 6 bases for V and 10 bases for J; bases not matched to a gene: 8. Germline CDR1 reads LNHDA; CDR2 reads SQIVND (reference sequence). The CDR3 runs 13 residues.

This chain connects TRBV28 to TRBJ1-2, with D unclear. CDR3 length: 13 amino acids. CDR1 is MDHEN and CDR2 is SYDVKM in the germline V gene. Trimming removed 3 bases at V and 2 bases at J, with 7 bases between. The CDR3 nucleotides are TGTGCCAGCAGTTTTTCGGGGAACTATGGCTACACCTTC. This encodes CASSFSGNYGYTF.

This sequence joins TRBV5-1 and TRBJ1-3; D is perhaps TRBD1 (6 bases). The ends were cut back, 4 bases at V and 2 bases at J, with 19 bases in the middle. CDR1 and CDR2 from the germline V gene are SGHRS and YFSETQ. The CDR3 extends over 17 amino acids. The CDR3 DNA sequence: TGCGCCAGCAGCCTACACCCGACAGGAAAAGCTGGAAACACCATATATTTT. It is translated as CASSLHPTGKAGNTIYF.

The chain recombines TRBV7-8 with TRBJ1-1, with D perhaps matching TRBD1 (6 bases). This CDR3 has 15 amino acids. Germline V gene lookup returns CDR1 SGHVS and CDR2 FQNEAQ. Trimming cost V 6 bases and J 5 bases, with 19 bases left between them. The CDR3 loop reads CASSMNTQGKTEAFF. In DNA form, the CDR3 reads TGTGCCAGCAGTATGAATACTCAGGGGAAGACTGAAGCTTTCTTT.

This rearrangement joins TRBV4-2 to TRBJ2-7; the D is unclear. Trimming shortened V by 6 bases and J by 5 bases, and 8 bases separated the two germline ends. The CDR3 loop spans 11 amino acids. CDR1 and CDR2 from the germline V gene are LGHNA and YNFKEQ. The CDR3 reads CASRGSHEQYF. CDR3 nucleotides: TGTGCCAGCAGGGGTAGCCACGAGCAGTACTTC.

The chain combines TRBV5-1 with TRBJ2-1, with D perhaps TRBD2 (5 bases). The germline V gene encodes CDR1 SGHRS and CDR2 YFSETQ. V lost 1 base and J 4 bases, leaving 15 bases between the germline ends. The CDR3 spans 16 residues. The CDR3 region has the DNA TGCGCCAGCAGCTTGTTGCCGGACTTGACATACAATGAGCAGTTCTTC. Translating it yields CASSLLPDLTYNEQFF. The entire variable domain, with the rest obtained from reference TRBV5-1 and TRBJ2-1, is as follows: KAGVTQTPRYLIKTRGQQVTLSCSPISGHRSVSWYQQTPGQGLQFLFEYFSETQRNKGNFPGRFSGRQFSNSRSEMNVSTLELGDSALYLCASSLLPDLTYNEQFFGPGTRLTVL.

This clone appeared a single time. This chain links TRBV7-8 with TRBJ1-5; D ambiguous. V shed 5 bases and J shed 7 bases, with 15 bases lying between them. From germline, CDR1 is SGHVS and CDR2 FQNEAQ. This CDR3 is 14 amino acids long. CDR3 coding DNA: TGTGCCAGCAGCCGAACCACAGAAACCCAGCCCCAGCATTTT. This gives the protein CASSRTTETQPQHF.